The 5 T cell receptor beta chains in this list originate from one sample, sequenced in a study of T cell changes during pregnancy in multiple sclerosis. Profiled with immunoSEQ multiplex PCR; TCRdb holds only in-frame clones, not every one. The sample includes about 22,000 clones, 80% to 95% of them seen just once. The starting material was CD8+ T cells from peripheral blood mononuclear cells, obtained in the third trimester of pregnancy. The receptor set was obtained from a female donor with multiple sclerosis, enrolled in a pregnancy study.

The chain couples TRBV29-1 to TRBJ2-1; 10 nucleotides line up with TRBD2. The CDR3 runs 14 residues. The J segment lost 7 bases and the V segment lost 6 bases, leaving 9 bases of the junction unmatched. CDR1 SQVTM and CDR2 ANQGSEA come from the germline V gene. CDR3 DNA sequence: TGCAGCGTGTGGGGACTAGCGAACCGAAATGAGCAGTTCTTC. The encoded protein is CSVWGLANRNEQFF.

This clone was seen once. The chain uses TRBV9 and TRBJ1-1; D ambiguous. Between the trimmed V and J ends, which lost 0 bases and 4 bases, there was a span of 10 bases. CDR1 and CDR2 from the germline V gene are SGDLS and YYNGEE. The CDR3 contains 14 residues. The CDR3: CASSVASAGTEAFF. In DNA form, the CDR3 reads TGTGCCAGCAGCGTAGCTTCGGCAGGCACTGAAGCTTTCTTT.

The gene calls are TRBV28 and TRBJ2-1; tentatively, D is TRBD2 (6 bases). V was cut by 5 bases and J by 5 bases, with 13 bases left in between. Per the germline V gene, CDR1 is MDHEN and CDR2 is SYDVKM. There are 14 residues in the CDR3. The CDR3 is CASSIKGGDNEQFF. For the CDR3, the DNA is TGTGCCAGCAGTATAAAGGGAGGAGACAATGAGCAGTTCTTC. The variable domain in full, completed from reference TRBV28 and TRBJ2-1, reads DVKVTQSSRYLVKRTGEKVFLECVQDMDHENMFWYRQDPGLGLRLIYFSYDVKMKEKGDIPEGYSVSREKKERFSLILESASTNQTSMYLCASSIKGGDNEQFFGPGTRLTVL.

The table lists this clone with a count of one. The chain has TRBV28 and TRBJ2-1; 8 positions match TRBD2. The CDR3 has 13 amino acids. Germline V gives CDR1 MDHEN, CDR2 SYDVKM. The ends lost 5 bases at V and 5 bases at J; junction bases unmatched: 2. CDR3 in DNA: TGTGCCAGCAGTCTACTAGCGGACAATGAGCAGTTCTTC. Translated: CASSLLADNEQFF.

This chain connects TRBV5-4 to TRBJ1-3, with D maybe TRBD1 (6 bases). The CDR3 contains 16 residues. Germline V gene sequence: CDR1 SGHNT, CDR2 YYREEE (reference sequence). Trimming took off 6 bases at V and 4 bases at J, with 20 bases between the two ends. CDR3 loop: CASTQDGGARGNTIYF. CDR3 nucleotide sequence: TGTGCCAGCACCCAGGACGGGGGGGCGAGGGGAAACACCATATATTTT. Complete variable domain (other parts from reference TRBV5-4 and TRBJ1-3): ETGVTQSPTHLIKTRGQQVTLRCSSQSGHNTVSWYQQALGQGPQFIFQYYREEENGRGNFPPRFSGLQFPNYSSELNVNALELDDSALYLCASTQDGGARGNTIYFGEGSWLTVV.